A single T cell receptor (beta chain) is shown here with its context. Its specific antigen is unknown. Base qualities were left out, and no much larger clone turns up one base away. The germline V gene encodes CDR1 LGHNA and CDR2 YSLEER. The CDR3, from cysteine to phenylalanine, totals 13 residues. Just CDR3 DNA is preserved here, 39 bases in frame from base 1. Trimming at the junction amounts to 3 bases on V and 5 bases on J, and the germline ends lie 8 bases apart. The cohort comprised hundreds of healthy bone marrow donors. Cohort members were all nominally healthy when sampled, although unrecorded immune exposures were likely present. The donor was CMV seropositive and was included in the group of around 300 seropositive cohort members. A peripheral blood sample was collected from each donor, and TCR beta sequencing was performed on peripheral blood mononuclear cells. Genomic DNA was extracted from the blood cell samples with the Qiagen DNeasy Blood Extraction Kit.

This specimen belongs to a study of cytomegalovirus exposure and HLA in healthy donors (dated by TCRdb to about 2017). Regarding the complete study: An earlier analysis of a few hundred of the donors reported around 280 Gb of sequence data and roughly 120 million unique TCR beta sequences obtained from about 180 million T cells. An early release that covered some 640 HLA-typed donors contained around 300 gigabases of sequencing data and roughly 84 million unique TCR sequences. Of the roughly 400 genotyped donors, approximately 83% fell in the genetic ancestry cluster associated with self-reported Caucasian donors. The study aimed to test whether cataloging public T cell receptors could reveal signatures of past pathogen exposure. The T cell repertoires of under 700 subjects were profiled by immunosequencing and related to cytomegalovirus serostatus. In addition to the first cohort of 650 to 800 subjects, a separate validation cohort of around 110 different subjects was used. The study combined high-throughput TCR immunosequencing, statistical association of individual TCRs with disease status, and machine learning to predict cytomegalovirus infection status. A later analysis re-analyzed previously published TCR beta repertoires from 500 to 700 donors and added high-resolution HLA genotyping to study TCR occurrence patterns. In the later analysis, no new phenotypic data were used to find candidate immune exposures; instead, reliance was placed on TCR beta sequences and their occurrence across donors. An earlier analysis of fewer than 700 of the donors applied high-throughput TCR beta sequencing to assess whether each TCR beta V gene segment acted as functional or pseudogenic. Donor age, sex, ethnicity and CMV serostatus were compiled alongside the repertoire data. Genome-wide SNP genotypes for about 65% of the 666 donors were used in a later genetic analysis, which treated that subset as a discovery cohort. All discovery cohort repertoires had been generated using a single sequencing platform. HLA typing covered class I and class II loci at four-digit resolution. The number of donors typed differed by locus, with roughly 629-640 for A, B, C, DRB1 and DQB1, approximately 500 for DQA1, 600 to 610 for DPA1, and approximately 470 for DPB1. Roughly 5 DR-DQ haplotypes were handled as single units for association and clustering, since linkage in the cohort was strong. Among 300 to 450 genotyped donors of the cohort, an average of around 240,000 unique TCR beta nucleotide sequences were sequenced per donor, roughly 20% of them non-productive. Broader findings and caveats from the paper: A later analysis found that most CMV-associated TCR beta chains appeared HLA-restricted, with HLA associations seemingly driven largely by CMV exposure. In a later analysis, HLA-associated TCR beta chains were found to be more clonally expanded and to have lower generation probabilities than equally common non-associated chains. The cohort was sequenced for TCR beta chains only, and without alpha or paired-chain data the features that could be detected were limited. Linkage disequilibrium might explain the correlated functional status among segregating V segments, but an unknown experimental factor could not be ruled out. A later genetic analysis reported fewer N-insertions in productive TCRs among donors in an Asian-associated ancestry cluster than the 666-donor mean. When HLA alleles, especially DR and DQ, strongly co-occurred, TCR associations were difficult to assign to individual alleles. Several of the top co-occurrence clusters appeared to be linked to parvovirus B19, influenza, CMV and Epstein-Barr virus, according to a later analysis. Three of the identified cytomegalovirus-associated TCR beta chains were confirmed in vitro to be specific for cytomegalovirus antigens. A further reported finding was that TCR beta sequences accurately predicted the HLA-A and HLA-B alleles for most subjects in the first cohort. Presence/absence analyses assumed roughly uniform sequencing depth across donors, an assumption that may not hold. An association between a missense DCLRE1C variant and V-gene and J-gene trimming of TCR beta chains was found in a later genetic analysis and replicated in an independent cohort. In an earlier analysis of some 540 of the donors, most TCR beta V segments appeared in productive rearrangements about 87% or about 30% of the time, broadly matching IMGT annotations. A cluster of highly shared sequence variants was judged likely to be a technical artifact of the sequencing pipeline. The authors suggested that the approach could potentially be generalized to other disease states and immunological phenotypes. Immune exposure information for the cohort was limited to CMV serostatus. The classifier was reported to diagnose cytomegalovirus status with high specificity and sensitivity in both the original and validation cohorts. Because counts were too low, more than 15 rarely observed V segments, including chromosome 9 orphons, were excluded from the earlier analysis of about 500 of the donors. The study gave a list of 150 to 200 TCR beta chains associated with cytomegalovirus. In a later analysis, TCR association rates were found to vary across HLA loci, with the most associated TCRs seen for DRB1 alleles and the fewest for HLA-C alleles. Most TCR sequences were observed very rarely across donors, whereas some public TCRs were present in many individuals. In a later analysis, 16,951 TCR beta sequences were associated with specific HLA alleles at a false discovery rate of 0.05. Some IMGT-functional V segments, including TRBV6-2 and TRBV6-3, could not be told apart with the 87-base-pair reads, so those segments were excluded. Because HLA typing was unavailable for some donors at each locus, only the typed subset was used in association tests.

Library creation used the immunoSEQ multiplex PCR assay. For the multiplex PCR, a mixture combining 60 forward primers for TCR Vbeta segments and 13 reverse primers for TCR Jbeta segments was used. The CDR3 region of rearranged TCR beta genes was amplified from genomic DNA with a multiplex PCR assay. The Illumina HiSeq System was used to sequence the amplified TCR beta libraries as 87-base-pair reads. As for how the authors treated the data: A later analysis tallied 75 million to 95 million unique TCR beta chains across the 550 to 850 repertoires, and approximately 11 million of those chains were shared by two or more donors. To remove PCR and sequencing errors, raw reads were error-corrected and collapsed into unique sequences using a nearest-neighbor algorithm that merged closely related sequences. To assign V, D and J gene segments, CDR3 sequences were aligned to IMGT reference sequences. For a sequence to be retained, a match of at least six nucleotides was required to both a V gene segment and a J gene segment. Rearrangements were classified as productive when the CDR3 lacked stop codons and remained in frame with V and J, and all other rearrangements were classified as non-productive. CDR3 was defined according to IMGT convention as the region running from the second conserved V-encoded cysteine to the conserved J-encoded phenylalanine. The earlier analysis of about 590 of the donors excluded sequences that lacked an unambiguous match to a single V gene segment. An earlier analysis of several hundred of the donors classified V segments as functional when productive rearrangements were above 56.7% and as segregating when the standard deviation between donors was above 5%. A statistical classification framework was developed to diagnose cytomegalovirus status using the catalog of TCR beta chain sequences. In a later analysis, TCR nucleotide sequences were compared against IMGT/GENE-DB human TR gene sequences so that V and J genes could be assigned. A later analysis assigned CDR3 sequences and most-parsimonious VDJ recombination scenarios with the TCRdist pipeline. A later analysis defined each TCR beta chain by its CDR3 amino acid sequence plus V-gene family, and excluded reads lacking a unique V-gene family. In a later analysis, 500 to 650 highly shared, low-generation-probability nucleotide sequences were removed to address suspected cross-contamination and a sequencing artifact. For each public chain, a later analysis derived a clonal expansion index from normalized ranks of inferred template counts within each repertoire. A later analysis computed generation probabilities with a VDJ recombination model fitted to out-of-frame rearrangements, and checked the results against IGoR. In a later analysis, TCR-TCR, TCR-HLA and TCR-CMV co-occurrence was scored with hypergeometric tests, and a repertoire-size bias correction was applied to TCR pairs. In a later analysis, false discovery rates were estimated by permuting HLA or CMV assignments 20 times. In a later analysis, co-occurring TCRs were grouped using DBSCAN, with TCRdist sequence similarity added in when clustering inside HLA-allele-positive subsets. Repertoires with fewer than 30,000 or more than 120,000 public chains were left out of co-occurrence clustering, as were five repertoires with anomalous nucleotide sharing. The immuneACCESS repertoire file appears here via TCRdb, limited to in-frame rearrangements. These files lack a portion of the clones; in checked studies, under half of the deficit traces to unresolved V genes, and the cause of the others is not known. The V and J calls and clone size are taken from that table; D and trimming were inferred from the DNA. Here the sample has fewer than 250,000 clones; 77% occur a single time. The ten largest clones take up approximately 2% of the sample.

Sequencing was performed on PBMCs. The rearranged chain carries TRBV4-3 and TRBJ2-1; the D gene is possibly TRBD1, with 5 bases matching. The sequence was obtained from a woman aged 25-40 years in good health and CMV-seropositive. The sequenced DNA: TGCGCCAGCAGCCAGGACACAGACAATGAGCAGTTCTTC. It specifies CASSQDTDNEQFF.